This T cell receptor (beta chain) was observed in a study of T cells in Graves' hyperthyroidism and ophthalmopathy. The V gene's germline CDR1 is SGHVS and CDR2 FQNEAQ. V was shortened by 6 bases and J by 6 bases, with 14 bases between the two germline ends. The CDR3 is 13 residues long. Concerning this clonotype itself: Its specificity is not known.

Study outcomes and limitations: The model identified upcoming ophthalmopathy a median approximately six months ahead of onset.

Authors of the study amplified TCR beta CDR3 regions from RNA transcripts. During a first-round RT-PCR of the TCR CDR3, the HTBI primer set was used. TCRdb independently ran MiXCR on the multiplex PCR reads; one entry per CDR3 protein. The profile shows just over 550,000 distinct CDR3 sequences, roughly 46% of them singletons. This receptor was identified in a woman aged 18-29 years with Graves' hyperthyroidism. Sequenced: peripheral blood or thyroid tissue (not recorded which). The V gene is TRBV7-8, the J gene TRBJ1-2; tentatively, D is TRBD1 (6 bases). This CDR3 reads CASSLEGHNGYTF. CDR3 coding DNA: TGTGCCAGCAGTTTGGAGGGACATAATGGCTACACCTTC.